The T cell receptor (beta chain) described here comes from a study of PD-1 blockade in classical Hodgkin lymphoma (TCRdb year 2020). In terms of the full investigation: Nivolumab dosing was 3 mg/kg intravenously every 2 weeks, continuing until either disease progression or unacceptable toxicity. A peripheral blood immune signature of response to PD-1 blockade in classical Hodgkin lymphoma was defined using TCR beta sequencing and CyTOF.

The Qiagen DNeasy kit was used to extract genomic DNA from unsorted PBMCs and from the negatively selected CD4+ and CD8+ fractions. Using primers that anneal to V and J segments, immunoSEQ multiplex PCR amplified the TCR beta CDR3 regions. Amplification bias was minimized using a synthetic immune receptor repertoire, and residual bias was removed computationally after sequencing. Per the original workflow: Repertoire diversity was quantified as the Shannon entropy index using custom Python scripts. Unsorted, CD4+ and CD8+ repertoires were analyzed separately, except in combined analyses where CD4+ and CD8+ sequences were merged in silico. A clone was considered expanded if an increase in frequency of at least 2-fold after treatment relative to C1D1 was found, and a pseudocount of 0.5 was applied to clones undetected at baseline. Singleton clones were defined as clones with 0 or 1 copy at C1D1, and non-singleton clones were defined as clones with 2 or more copies. Clones expanded in unsorted samples were labelled as CD4+, CD8+ or unknown by matching protein sequences in sorted samples from the same patient. Wilcoxon tests on paired samples were used to test changes in diversity from C1D1 to C4D1. The source is immuneACCESS, and TCRdb retained only in-frame sequences with V and J called. Part of the clones is not carried over; for the studies checked, unresolved V genes explain less than half of this, and the remainder is unexplained. V, J and clone size reflect that table, while D and trimming were determined from the DNA. The sample contains approximately 29,000 clones, just under 80% of them found a single time. The ten largest clones take up 15% to 20% of the sample.

V and J lose 3 bases and 8 bases, and a span of 16 bases separates them. In the germline V gene, CDR1 corresponds to MDHEN and CDR2 to SYDVKM. Including the terminal cysteine and phenylalanine, the CDR3 comprises 14 residues. This entry keeps only the CDR3 DNA: 42 bases, framed from base 1. The sample's time point label, in plain terms: cycle 4 day 1 (C4D1), after more than five weeks of nivolumab. All trial patients had relapsed after autologous stem cell transplantation, with cohorts A, B and C differing in prior brentuximab vedotin exposure. The trial cohort comprised some 60 patients with relapsed/refractory classical Hodgkin lymphoma whose best overall responses were complete response, partial response or progressive disease. Trial patients were treated with single-agent nivolumab in the multi-cohort phase II CheckMate 205 trial. An independent review committee assessed best overall response by applying the 2007 International Working Group response criteria. Trial PBMCs were obtained immediately prior to nivolumab initiation (C1D1) and on therapy at cycle 2 day 1 and cycle 4 day 1. Peripheral blood was collected in 8 mL Vacutainer Cell Preparation Tubes, from which PBMCs were isolated by centrifugation and then cryopreserved.

General findings and caveats noted by the study authors: Trial patients with a complete response had baseline diversity similar to that of newly diagnosed patients, while partial responders and progressors had significantly lower diversity. Lower diversity was observed in patients in whom nivolumab was started less than 1 year after ASCT, and these patients were excluded from later analyses so that confounding by immune reconstitution would be avoided. CD4+ but not CD8+ TCR diversity rose significantly by C4D1 (p=0.0027 vs p=0.16), most apparent in complete responders (p=0.02). Newly diagnosed patients were reported to have lower baseline TCR diversity than healthy donors, and relapsed/refractory patients were reported to have lower baseline TCR diversity still. The study was limited to a single clinical trial cohort, and causes of repertoire differences, possibly disease activity or prior therapy, remained undefined.

This clone showed up just a few times. Its recognized antigen is unknown. The input lacks base qualities; no much larger clone sits a single base away. The rearranged chain carries TRBV28 and TRBJ1-2, and possibly TRBD1, on 5 matching bases. The TCR originated in a human donor with classical Hodgkin lymphoma. Sequenced here: peripheral blood mononuclear cells (PBMCs), sampled before the fourth cycle of nivolumab. The CDR3 loop reads CASSFGDSTLGYTF. The sequence in DNA is TGTGCCAGCAGTTTTGGGGACTCCACCTTGGGCTACACCTTC.